The entry that follows covers one TCR beta chain sequence. The sample holds a few counts of this clonotype. Its antigen target is currently unknown. No much larger clone is present one base from it, and per-base qualities are unavailable. These data come from a study of blood T cells in healthy people across ages (dated by TCRdb to the mid-2010s). Regarding the complete study: Template switching captured roughly one uniquely barcoded TCR beta cDNA molecule per two T cells in model experiments. The study measured age-related changes in TCR beta repertoire diversity using deep sequencing normalized with unique cDNA molecular identifiers. The donors were split into four age groups: young (average around 15 years), middle-aged (about 40), aged (over 55) and long-lived (more than 80). To avoid experimental bias, donors of different ages were spread randomly across the sequencing lanes. Using the same blood draw, the study looked at two additional independent replicas of 1 million unique cDNA reads for two donors, one aged 18 to 30 and the other aged 80 or older. On the study overall, not on this receptor specifically: Because profiling used bulk unsorted PBMCs, naive and antigen-experienced compartments could not be compared conclusively. There was a strong correlation between observed TCR beta diversity and the percentage of naive T cells measured by flow cytometry. Observed TCR beta diversity per million T cells fell roughly linearly with age, and a significant reduction was already apparent by age around 36. Estimates of total diversity based on one million sequenced T cells were considered lower bounds and underestimates. The long-lived group showed more naive CD4+ T cells, fewer expanded clones and increased TCR diversity than the aged group, suggesting age selection. Because donor CMV infection status was unknown, age-related changes in expanded clonotypes were potentially confounded.

The CDR3 measures 15 amino acids from cysteine to phenylalanine. Only the CDR3 region is kept as DNA, spanning 45 bases read in frame from base 1. Cut back by 1 base and 2 bases, the V and J ends lie 13 bases apart. For CDR1 and CDR2, the germline V gene (reference sequence) lists DFQATT and SNEGSKA. The approximately 39 donors, aged 6 to 90 years, were systemically healthy Caucasian individuals from Russia. Around 10 milliliters of peripheral blood were collected from each donor into EDTA-treated Vacutainer tubes. Ficoll-Paque density-gradient centrifugation was used to isolate PBMCs, with at least 6.5 million per sample. Trizol reagent was used to extract total RNA from the PBMCs, yielding at least 5.5 micrograms per sample. The percentages of naive CD45RAhigh/CD27high T cells were determined by flow cytometry on a PBMC aliquot from every donor. The method was 5' RACE. The sequencing machine was an Illumina HiSeq 2500. A second PCR of roughly 6 to 12 cycles was run with a J-beta primer mix and a sample-barcoded 5' primer. A unique molecular identifier was introduced onto each TCR beta cDNA molecule by a template-switch 5' adaptor carrying 12 random nucleotides. Each sample yielded at least 2.5 million CDR3-containing paired-end reads. First-strand cDNA was synthesized from all RNA with the Mint cDNA synthesis kit, primed by a TRBC-specific oligonucleotide. All cDNA was treated with uracil-DNA glycosylase and then went through a first 18-cycle PCR with the universal primers M1SS and BC2_uni_R. On the study's bioinformatics: Normalization of each sample was performed by random selection of 1 million high-quality reads, each carrying a distinct molecular identifier. Reads with shared molecular identifiers were discarded instead of being binned into consensus sequences. CDR3 identification, clonotype clustering and error correction used MiTCR with a Q25 quality threshold and the strictest error-elimination algorithm. Lower-bound total TCR beta diversity was estimated with a nonparametric unseen species model using Euler transformation. TCRdb reprocessed the public reads (quality trimming at Q25 with fastp, clone calling with MiXCR) and kept in-frame beta chains. Each record represents a unique CDR3 protein, reported with the most common genes and DNA among its rows. None of the V and J calls come from the authors' own analysis; TCRdb made them. The sample table holds about 2 million distinct CDR3 sequences, of which around 48% were seen once. The ten most abundant clones make up over 2% of the sample.

Material: blood. The origin of this receptor is a woman aged 40 to 50 in good health. The chain is encoded by TRBV20-1 joined to TRBJ2-3; no D gene can be assigned with confidence. CDR3 loop: CSARVLDPHTDTQYF. The DNA sequence is as follows: TGCAGTGCTAGAGTCCTTGATCCCCACACAGATACGCAGTATTTT.